The 9 T cell receptor beta chains below all came from one sample that was sequenced in a study of blood T cell repertoires in COVID-19. The repertoire was sequenced with immunoSEQ multiplex PCR; TCRdb's copy has only in-frame clones and lacks some. The sample yields about 330,000 clones, about 87% seen once. Specimen: PBMCs or T cells enriched from blood (not recorded which). These receptors were obtained from a man in his thirties or forties who had recovered from COVID-19.

The chain combines TRBV19 with TRBJ2-7, with D perhaps matching TRBD1 (6 bases). Germline V CDR1 and CDR2: LNHDA, SQIVND (reference sequence). CDR3 length: 14 amino acids. V was shortened by 3 bases and J by 0 bases, with 9 bases between the two germline ends. CDR3 sequence: CASSIQGTSYEQYF. CDR3 in DNA: TGTGCCAGTAGTATCCAGGGGACCTCCTACGAGCAGTACTTC.

This rearrangement joins TRBV5-1 to TRBJ2-2, with D possibly being TRBD2 (6 bases). CDR3 length: 14 residues. V shed 3 bases and J shed 4 bases, with 10 bases lying between them. Germline values: CDR1 SGHRS, CDR2 YFSETQ. The CDR3 region is CASSSQGGTGELFF. The CDR3 nucleotides are TGCGCCAGCAGCTCCCAGGGAGGCACCGGGGAGCTGTTTTTT. The variable domain in full, with the rest retrieved from reference TRBV5-1 and TRBJ2-2, is KAGVTQTPRYLIKTRGQQVTLSCSPISGHRSVSWYQQTPGQGLQFLFEYFSETQRNKGNFPGRFSGRQFSNSRSEMNVSTLELGDSALYLCASSSQGGTGELFFGEGSRLTVL.

The chain combines TRBV4-1 with TRBJ2-1; TRBD2 agrees at 7 bases. This CDR3 spans 14 amino acids. The junction had 5 bases not matched to a gene; V was cut back by 4 bases and J by 5 bases. Germline V gene sequence: CDR1 MGHRA, CDR2 YSYEKL. The CDR3 reads CASSPQRGDNEQFF. CDR3 nucleotide sequence: TGCGCCAGCAGCCCGCAGCGGGGAGACAATGAGCAGTTCTTC.

The V gene is TRBV13, the J gene TRBJ2-1; no reliable D call. This CDR3 comprises 12 residues. V lost 5 bases to trimming and J lost 5 bases, with 7 bases between them. The germline V gene encodes CDR1 PRHDT and CDR2 FYEKMQ (reference sequence). The CDR3 is CASSIRDNEQFF. DNA of the CDR3: TGTGCCAGCAGCATCCGGGACAATGAGCAGTTCTTC.

The chain couples TRBV6-5 to TRBJ1-2, with D possibly TRBD1 on 5 matching bases. CDR1 is MNHEY, CDR2 SVGAGI, per germline. V was trimmed by 4 bases and J by 8 bases, leaving 17 bases between them. The length of the CDR3 is 14 residues. The CDR3: CASSSAGSNGGYTF. The CDR3 bases are TGTGCCAGCAGTTCGGCAGGGTCGAATGGGGGCTACACCTTC.

This clone was counted a few times. The chain links TRBV21-1 to TRBJ2-7; the table's TRBD1 call for D was not verified on the DNA. TRBV21-1 is a listed pseudogene. This CDR3 is 19 amino acids long. The CDR3 loop is CASTLKDREDKVYTDEQYF. The CDR3 DNA sequence: TGTGCCAGCACCCTTAAGGACAGGGAGGATAAGGTATATACGGACGAGCAGTACTTC.

This clone has ten or more counts. V usage is TRBV6-1 and J usage is TRBJ2-3; 9 nucleotides agree with TRBD2. V shed 2 bases, J shed 0 bases, and the junction held 3 bases outside the gene matches. The length of the CDR3 is 16 residues. Germline V lookup: CDR1 MNHNS, CDR2 SASEGT. DNA of the CDR3: TGTGCCAGCAGTGAAATTAGCGGGGGTAGCACAGATACGCAGTATTTT. The encoded protein is CASSEISGGSTDTQYF.

The V gene is TRBV5-1, the J gene TRBJ1-2; 8 bases fit TRBD1. The CDR3 sequence is 16 residues long. CDR1 is SGHRS and CDR2 is YFSETQ in the germline V gene. The V and J ends lost 3 bases and 3 bases, in that order; junction bases with no gene match: 10. CDR3 coding DNA: TGCGCCAGCAGCTACGAACCTGGACAGGGTGACTATGGCTACACCTTC. This encodes CASSYEPGQGDYGYTF.

The sample holds one count of this clone. The J gene is TRBJ2-7, the V gene TRBV7-9, with D perhaps TRBD1 (6 bases). CDR1 is SEHNR, CDR2 FQNEAQ, per germline (reference sequence). Deletions cut 5 bases from V and 9 bases from J, with 17 bases between. The CDR3 runs to 13 residues. CDR3 in amino acids: CASSAVKGVAQYF. In DNA, the CDR3 is TGTGCCAGCAGCGCGGTAAAGGGGGTGGCGCAGTACTTC.